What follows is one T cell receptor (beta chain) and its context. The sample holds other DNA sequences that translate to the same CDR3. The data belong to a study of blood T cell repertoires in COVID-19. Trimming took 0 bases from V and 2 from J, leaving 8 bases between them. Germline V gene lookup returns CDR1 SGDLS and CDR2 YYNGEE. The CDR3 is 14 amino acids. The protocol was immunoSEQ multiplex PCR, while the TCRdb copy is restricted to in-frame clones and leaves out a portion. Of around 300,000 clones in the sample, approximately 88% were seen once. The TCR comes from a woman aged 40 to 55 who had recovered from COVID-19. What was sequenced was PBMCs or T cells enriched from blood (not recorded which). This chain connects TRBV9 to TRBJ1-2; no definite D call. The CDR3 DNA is TGTGCCAGCAGCGTAGACCCGGGGAACTATGGCTACACCTTC. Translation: CASSVDPGNYGYTF.